These 12 T cell receptor beta chains were all obtained from the same sample, sequenced in a study of blood T cell repertoires in COVID-19. Clones were sequenced by immunoSEQ multiplex PCR, and TCRdb holds only the in-frame ones, with some missing. The table includes approximately 150,000 clones, roughly 80% detected once. The sequenced sample consisted of PBMCs or T cells enriched from blood (not recorded which). The source of these receptors is a woman between 40 and 50 years old who had recovered from COVID-19.

This clone came up once. The rearrangement links TRBV4-1 to TRBJ1-4; D is perhaps TRBD1 (5 bases). Germline assignment: CDR1 MGHRA and CDR2 YSYEKL. The CDR3 is 16 residues long. Trimming took 5 bases from V and 0 from J, leaving 13 bases between them. Written as DNA, the CDR3 is TGCGCCAGCAGCAAACAGGCCCCGACAACTAATGAAAAACTGTTTTTT. Protein sequence: CASSKQAPTTNEKLFF.

The rearrangement uses TRBV7-2 and TRBJ2-1; 8 bases agree with TRBD1. Germline V gives CDR1 SGHTA, CDR2 FQGNSA. The length of the CDR3 is 14 residues. The V and J ends lost 6 bases and 4 bases, in that order; junction bases with no gene match: 5. This chain's CDR3 is CASRRDRRYNEQFF. The CDR3 DNA sequence: TGTGCCAGCAGACGGGACAGGAGATACAATGAGCAGTTCTTC.

The chain has TRBV9 and TRBJ2-2; 14 bases agree with TRBD2. Germline V lookup: CDR1 SGDLS, CDR2 YYNGEE. The CDR3 runs to 17 residues. The J segment lost 1 base and the V segment lost 4 bases, leaving 3 bases of the junction unmatched. The CDR3 sequence: CASSIGLAGGNTGELFF. Written as DNA, the CDR3 is TGTGCCAGCAGCATCGGACTAGCGGGGGGGAACACCGGGGAGCTGTTTTTT. The full variable domain, rest sourced from reference TRBV9 and TRBJ2-2, is DSGVTQTPKHLITATGQRVTLRCSPRSGDLSVYWYQQSLDQGLQFLIQYYNGEERAKGNILERFSAQQFPDLHSELNLSSLELGDSALYFCASSIGLAGGNTGELFFGEGSRLTVL.

This clone was recorded once. The V and J genes are TRBV30 and TRBJ2-1, with TRBD1 identical over 7 bases. The germline V gene has CDR1 GTSNPN and CDR2 SVGIG (reference sequence). This CDR3 comprises 14 residues. The V gene end was trimmed by 7 bases and the J gene end by 1 base; junction bases not matched to a gene: 7. The CDR3 protein is CASLTGSSYNEQFF. As DNA, the CDR3 is TGTGCCTCGTTGACAGGGTCGTCCTACAATGAGCAGTTCTTC. Combining the CDR3 with reference TRBV30 and TRBJ2-1 gives the whole variable domain SQTIHQWPATLVQPVGSPLSLECTVEGTSNPNLYWYRQAAGRGLQLLFYSVGIGQISSEVPQNLSASRPQDRQFILSSKKLLLSDSGFYLCASLTGSSYNEQFFGPGTRLTVL.

The J gene is TRBJ2-1, the V gene TRBV10-3; 9 bases fit TRBD2. The CDR3 covers 16 residues. Germline assignment: CDR1 ENHRY and CDR2 SYGVKD. J was trimmed by 8 bases and V by 0 bases; bases with no gene match: 8. CDR3 sequence reads: CAISESSGGTMDEQFF. CDR3 sequence (DNA): TGTGCCATCAGTGAGTCAAGCGGGGGGACGATGGATGAGCAGTTCTTC.

The CDR3 DNA reads as TGTGCCAGCTCATTGGACAGGGAAGCTTTCTTT. As protein: CASSLDREAFF. The chain has TRBV18 and TRBJ1-1, with 7 bases that match TRBD1. V was pared by 5 bases and J by 8 bases, with 2 bases of the junction left unmatched. From germline, CDR1 is KGHSH and CDR2 LQKENI. CDR3 size: 11 residues.

CDR3 amino acids: CASIGGLDGYTF. The CDR3 nucleotides are TGTGCCAGTATAGGGGGCCTGGATGGCTACACCTTC. The rearrangement links TRBV19 to TRBJ1-2; 7 bases agree with TRBD1. The CDR3 consists of 12 residues. Germline trimming cut 7 bases from V and 6 bases from J; bases unmatched to any gene: 5. In germline, CDR1 is LNHDA, CDR2 SQIVND (reference sequence).

The sample holds a few counts of this clone. This sequence joins TRBV7-9 and TRBJ1-2, with a possible D match to TRBD1 (6 bases). The length of the CDR3 is 13 residues. The V gene's germline CDR1 is SEHNR and CDR2 FQNEAQ (reference sequence). Trimming cost V 5 bases and J 4 bases, with 11 bases left between them. CDR3 nucleotides: TGTGCCAGCAGCAAGGGACAAAGCTATGGCTACACCTTC. Encoded protein: CASSKGQSYGYTF.

The chain carries TRBV7-9 and TRBJ2-1; tentatively, D is TRBD2 (5 bases). Germline CDR1 is SEHNR and CDR2 is FQNEAQ (reference sequence). The CDR3 extends over 18 amino acids. The V end was cut by 0 bases, the J end by 1 base, with 16 bases between. The CDR3 is CASSLAARTAESYNEQFF. CDR3 nucleotides: TGTGCCAGCAGCTTAGCAGCGCGGACTGCCGAATCCTACAATGAGCAGTTCTTC.

This rearrangement joins TRBV19 to TRBJ1-4; TRBD1 agrees at 7 bases. With V trimmed by 11 bases and J by 0 bases, 6 bases remained unmatched. Germline assignment: CDR1 LNHDA and CDR2 SQIVND (reference sequence). CDR3 size: 14 residues. The CDR3 sequence is CAVRGGATNEKLFF. The CDR3, as DNA: TGTGCCGTTAGAGGGGGCGCAACTAATGAAAAACTGTTTTTT.

This sequence joins TRBV7-2 and TRBJ2-3; no reliable D call. Trimming removed 5 bases at V and 5 bases at J, with 5 bases between. The CDR3 sequence is 11 residues long. Germline V gene data show CDR1 as SGHTA and CDR2 as FQGNSA. CDR3 in DNA: TGTGCCAGCAGCCCGAGAGATACGCAGTATTTT. Its protein product is CASSPRDTQYF.

V and J are TRBV2 and TRBJ1-2, with unresolved D. This CDR3 has 12 amino acids. Deletions cut 2 bases from V and 5 bases from J, with 6 bases between. CDR1 is SNHLY and CDR2 is FYNNEI in the germline V gene. As DNA, the CDR3 is TGTGCCAGCAGTGAACAGACTTATGGCTACACCTTC. This gives the protein CASSEQTYGYTF.